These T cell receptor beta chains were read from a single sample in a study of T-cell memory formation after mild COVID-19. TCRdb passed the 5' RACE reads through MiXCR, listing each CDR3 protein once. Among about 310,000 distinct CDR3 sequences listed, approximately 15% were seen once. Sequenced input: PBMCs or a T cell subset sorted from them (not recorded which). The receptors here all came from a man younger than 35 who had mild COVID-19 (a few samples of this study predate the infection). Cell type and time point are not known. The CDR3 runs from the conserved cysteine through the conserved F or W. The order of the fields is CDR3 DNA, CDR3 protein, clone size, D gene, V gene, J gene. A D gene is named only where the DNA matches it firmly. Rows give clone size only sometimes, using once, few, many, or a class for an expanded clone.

CDR3nt: TGTGCCAGCAGTTCCAGGCTAGGTCAGCCCCAGCATTTT
CDR3aa: CASSSRLGQPQHF
abundance: few
d_gene: -
v_gene: TRBV6-5
j_gene: TRBJ1-5

CDR3nt: TGTGCCAGCAGCTCCGGGACGGGGGCGACCTACGAGCAGTACTTC
CDR3aa: CASSSGTGATYEQYF
abundance: -
d_gene: -
v_gene: TRBV7-9
j_gene: TRBJ2-7

CDR3nt: TGCAGTGCAAGGTGGCCCCAGAGCCAAGAGACCCAGTACTTC
CDR3aa: CSARWPQSQETQYF
abundance: few
d_gene: -
v_gene: TRBV20-1
j_gene: TRBJ2-5

CDR3nt: TGTGCCAGCATTATGACCACTGAAGCTTTCTTT
CDR3aa: CASIMTTEAFF
abundance: -
d_gene: -
v_gene: TRBV28
j_gene: TRBJ1-1

CDR3nt: TGTGCCAGCAGTAAACTTGCCGGGACAGAAAGCACAGATACGCAGTATTTT
CDR3aa: CASSKLAGTESTDTQYF
abundance: -
d_gene: TRBD1
v_gene: TRBV7-3
j_gene: TRBJ2-3

CDR3nt: TGTGCCAGCGGGGGACCCACCGAGGGCTACGAGCAGTACTTC
CDR3aa: CASGGPTEGYEQYF
abundance: few
d_gene: -
v_gene: TRBV5-4
j_gene: TRBJ2-7

CDR3nt: TGTGCCAGCAGCGCCAGTCCCGGGACAGATATAATTAATGAGCAGTTCTTC
CDR3aa: CASSASPGTDIINEQFF
abundance: -
d_gene: TRBD1
v_gene: TRBV9
j_gene: TRBJ2-1

CDR3nt: TGTGCCAGTACTTGGAGAGCGAACACTGAAGCTTTCTTT
CDR3aa: CASTWRANTEAFF
abundance: few
d_gene: -
v_gene: TRBV6-5
j_gene: TRBJ1-1

CDR3nt: TGTGCCAGCGCAGGACAGGCCTCCTCCTACGAGCAGTACTTC
CDR3aa: CASAGQASSYEQYF
abundance: -
d_gene: TRBD1
v_gene: TRBV27
j_gene: TRBJ2-7

CDR3nt: TGCGCCAGCAGCTCCGGATTTAATGAAAAACTGTTTTTT
CDR3aa: CASSSGFNEKLFF
abundance: -
d_gene: -
v_gene: TRBV5-1
j_gene: TRBJ1-4

CDR3nt: TGTGCCAGCAGCCCACAACAGGCCGGGGAGCTGTTTTTT
CDR3aa: CASSPQQAGELFF
abundance: few
d_gene: -
v_gene: TRBV27
j_gene: TRBJ2-2

CDR3nt: TGCGCCAGCAGCCAAGAATGGGGCTCCTACGAGCAGTACTTC
CDR3aa: CASSQEWGSYEQYF
abundance: few
d_gene: -
v_gene: TRBV4-3
j_gene: TRBJ2-7

CDR3nt: TGCGCCAGCAGCTTGGTGGTAGCGGGGGCCGGAGATACGCAGTATTTT
CDR3aa: CASSLVVAGAGDTQYF
abundance: few
d_gene: TRBD2
v_gene: TRBV5-1
j_gene: TRBJ2-3

CDR3nt: TGTGCCAGTCTGCCGGGACTAGCGGGGGGGGTAGGCAATGAGCAGTTCTTC
CDR3aa: CASLPGLAGGVGNEQFF
abundance: -
d_gene: TRBD2
v_gene: TRBV12-3/TRBV12-4
j_gene: TRBJ2-1

CDR3nt: TGCAGCGTTAATGGTCTAGCGGGACCTATAGATAGGGGGCAAGAGACCCAGTACTTC
CDR3aa: CSVNGLAGPIDRGQETQYF
abundance: -
d_gene: TRBD2
v_gene: TRBV29-1
j_gene: TRBJ2-5

CDR3nt: TGTGCCAGCAGTTACTCGGTGAGGGGCGAAGCCAAAAACATTCAGTACTTC
CDR3aa: CASSYSVRGEAKNIQYF
abundance: few
d_gene: -
v_gene: TRBV6-2/TRBV6-3
j_gene: TRBJ2-4